The next 11 T cell receptor beta chains were all read from a single sample in a study of T cells in tumors after PD-1 blockade (dated by TCRdb to the late 2010s). The time point label, as the study defines it: after anti-PD-1 therapy. Libraries were prepared through the immunoSEQ multiplex PCR assay. Entries here come from immuneACCESS through TCRdb and include only in-frame sequences with V and J called. Some clones fail to appear in such tables; in the studies checked, an unresolved V gene covers under half of the shortfall, and the cause of the remainder is unknown. In all, the sample holds about 14,000 clones, and approximately 73% of those were seen once. Of the sample, about 30% falls within the top ten clones. The input for sequencing was tumor tissue, taken after anti-PD-1 treatment. These TCRs come from a human donor with cutaneous squamous cell carcinoma.

This clone has more than one count but fewer than ten. This chain links TRBV20-1 with TRBJ2-1; a possible D gene is TRBD2 (5 bases). CDR3 length: 11 amino acids. The V and J ends lost 4 bases and 13 bases respectively, with 14 bases between them. In germline, CDR1 is DFQATT, CDR2 SNEGSKA (reference sequence). The CDR3 here is CSATETSVQFF. For the CDR3, the DNA is TGCAGTGCTACAGAAACTAGTGTTCAGTTCTTC.

Relative to its sample, this clone is medium-sized. The CDR3 spells CASSQEGERTTYEQYF. For the CDR3, the DNA is TGTGCCAGCAGCCAAGAGGGGGAAAGGACCACCTACGAGCAGTACTTC. The chain is built from TRBV3-1 (or the pseudogene TRBV3-2) and TRBJ2-7; D is perhaps TRBD1 or TRBD2 (5 bases each). The V gene's germline CDR1 is LGHDT and CDR2 YNNKEL (reference sequence). V lost 0 bases and J lost 2, with 14 bases in between. The CDR3 length is 16 residues.

The chain is built from TRBV4-2 and TRBJ1-2, with D hard to call. The germline CDR1 and CDR2 sequences are LGHNA and YNFKEQ. V was cut by 0 bases and J by 5 bases, with 16 bases left in between. The CDR3 runs to 16 residues. CDR3 loop: CASSQDFLVPGYGYTF. CDR3 sequence (DNA): TGTGCCAGCAGCCAAGATTTTTTGGTCCCAGGTTATGGCTACACCTTC.

The CDR3 here is CASSWGGNTEAFF. CDR3 coding DNA: TGTGCCAGCAGCTGGGGAGGGAACACTGAAGCTTTCTTT. V and J are TRBV27 and TRBJ1-1, with unresolved D. The CDR3 spans 13 residues. V lost 6 bases, J lost 1 base, and 9 bases lay in between. Per the germline V gene, CDR1 is MNHEY and CDR2 is SMNVEV (reference sequence).

The chain has TRBV28 and TRBJ2-7; 7 bases are a match to TRBD1. Germline V CDR1 and CDR2: MDHEN, SYDVKM. This CDR3 has 13 amino acids. The CDR3 loop is CVHSTGKAYEQYF. CDR3 DNA sequence: TGTGTCCACTCGACAGGGAAAGCCTACGAGCAGTACTTC.

The chain uses TRBV6-2 or TRBV6-3 and TRBJ2-2; D ambiguous. Germline assignment: CDR1 MNHEY and CDR2 SVGEGT. Trimming removed 5 bases at V and 1 base at J, with 14 bases between. CDR3 size: 16 residues. The CDR3: CASSDSMRMNTGELFF. In DNA, the CDR3 is TGTGCCAGCAGTGATTCCATGCGGATGAACACCGGGGAGCTGTTTTTT.

This clone was counted a few times. The V gene is TRBV12-3 or TRBV12-4, the J gene TRBJ2-1; D is unclear. Deletions cut 6 bases from V and 10 bases from J, with 13 bases between. The CDR3 totals 12 residues. DNA of the CDR3: TGTGCCAGCAGCCCCCCGGGTTGGGAGCAGTTCTTC. It specifies CASSPPGWEQFF.

The CDR3 protein is CSAFTDGTYEQYF. In DNA form, the CDR3 reads TGCAGCGCCTTTACTGACGGGACCTACGAGCAGTACTTC. This sequence joins TRBV29-1 and TRBJ2-7, with D possibly TRBD2 on 5 matching bases. The germline V and J ends were trimmed by 7 bases and 2 bases, with 15 bases remaining between them. The CDR3 runs to 13 residues. CDR1 is SQVTM and CDR2 is ANQGSEA in the germline V gene.

This clone has a single count. The chain links TRBV28 to TRBJ1-1; D gene unclear. V was trimmed by 7 bases and J by 1 base, leaving 4 bases between them. Germline CDR1 and CDR2: MDHEN and SYDVKM. The CDR3 runs 11 residues. The CDR3 loop reads CASMGNTEAFF. As DNA, the CDR3 is TGTGCCAGCATGGGGAACACTGAAGCTTTCTTT. Combining the CDR3 with reference TRBV28 and TRBJ1-1 gives the whole variable domain DVKVTQSSRYLVKRTGEKVFLECVQDMDHENMFWYRQDPGLGLRLIYFSYDVKMKEKGDIPEGYSVSREKKERFSLILESASTNQTSMYLCASMGNTEAFFGQGTRLTVV.

The chain combines TRBV2 with TRBJ1-6; tentative D call: TRBD1 (6 bases). CDR3 length equals 15 residues. The V and J ends lost 4 bases and 5 bases respectively, with 12 bases between them. The V gene's germline CDR1 is SNHLY and CDR2 FYNNEI. The CDR3 here is CASSARTDNNSPLHF. The CDR3 region has the DNA TGTGCCAGCAGTGCCAGGACAGATAATAATTCACCCCTCCACTTT. Based on the CDR3 plus reference TRBV2 and TRBJ1-6, the full variable domain is EPEVTQTPSHQVTQMGQEVILRCVPISNHLYFYWYRQILGQKVEFLVSFYNNEISEKSEIFDDQFSVERPDGSNFTLKIRSTKLEDSAMYFCASSARTDNNSPLHFGNGTRLTVT.

This clone occurred a few times. J is TRBJ1-1 and V is TRBV28; 7 positions agree with TRBD1. This CDR3 has 15 amino acids. The V segment lost 3 bases and the J segment 1 base; nucleotides outside the gene matches: 5. Germline V lookup: CDR1 MDHEN, CDR2 SYDVKM. The CDR3 DNA reads TGTGCCAGCAGTTTGGGAGACAGGGCGAACACTGAAGCTTTCTTT. It specifies CASSLGDRANTEAFF.